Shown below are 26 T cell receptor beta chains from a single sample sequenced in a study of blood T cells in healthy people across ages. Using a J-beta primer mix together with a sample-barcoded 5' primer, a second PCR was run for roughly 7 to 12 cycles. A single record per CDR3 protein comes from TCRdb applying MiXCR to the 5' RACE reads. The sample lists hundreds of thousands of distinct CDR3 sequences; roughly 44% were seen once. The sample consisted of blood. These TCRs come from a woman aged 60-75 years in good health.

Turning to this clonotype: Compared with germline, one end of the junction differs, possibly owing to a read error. In DNA form, the CDR3 reads TGTGCCGGCAGCGGGTATACAGATACGCAGTATTTT. Its translation is CAGSGYTDTQYF. The chain joins TRBV9 to TRBJ2-3; weak D call: TRBD2 (6 bases). CDR1 and CDR2 (germline): SGDLS, YYNGEE. CDR3 length: 12 residues. The variable domain in full, completed from reference TRBV9 and TRBJ2-3, reads DSGVTQTPKHLITATGQRVTLRCSPRSGDLSVYWYQQSLDQGLQFLIQYYNGEERAKGNILERFSAQQFPDLHSELNLSSLELGDSALYFCAGSGYTDTQYFGPGTRLTVL.

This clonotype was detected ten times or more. The DNA of the CDR3 is TGTGCCAGCAGTTTAAGAGGCAGGGATCAGTACGAGCAGTACTTC. Protein: CASSLRGRDQYEQYF. This sequence joins TRBV27 and TRBJ2-7; D is perhaps TRBD1 (5 bases). The germline V gene has CDR1 MNHEY and CDR2 SMNVEV (reference sequence). This CDR3 is 15 amino acids long. Trimming removed 2 bases at V and 4 bases at J, with 15 bases between.

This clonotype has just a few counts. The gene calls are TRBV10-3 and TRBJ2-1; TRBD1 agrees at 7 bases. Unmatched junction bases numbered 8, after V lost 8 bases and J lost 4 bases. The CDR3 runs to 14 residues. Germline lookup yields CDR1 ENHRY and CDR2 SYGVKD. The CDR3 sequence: CAIRGQDSYNEQFF. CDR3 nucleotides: TGTGCCATCCGCGGACAGGATTCATACAATGAGCAGTTCTTC.

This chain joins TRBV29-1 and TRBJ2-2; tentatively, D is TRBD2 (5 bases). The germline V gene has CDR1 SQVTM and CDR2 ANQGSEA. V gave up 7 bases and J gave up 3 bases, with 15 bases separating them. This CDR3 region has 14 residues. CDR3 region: CSATPGYYTGELFF. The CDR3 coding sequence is TGCAGCGCAACGCCGGGATACTACACCGGGGAGCTGTTTTTT.

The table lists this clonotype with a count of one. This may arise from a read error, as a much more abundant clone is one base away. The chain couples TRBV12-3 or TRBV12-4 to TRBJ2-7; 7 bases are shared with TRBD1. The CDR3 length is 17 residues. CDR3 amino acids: CASSRGIRDRASYERYF. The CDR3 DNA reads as TGTGCCAGCAGTCGAGGTATTCGGGACAGAGCCTCCTACGAGCGGTACTTC.

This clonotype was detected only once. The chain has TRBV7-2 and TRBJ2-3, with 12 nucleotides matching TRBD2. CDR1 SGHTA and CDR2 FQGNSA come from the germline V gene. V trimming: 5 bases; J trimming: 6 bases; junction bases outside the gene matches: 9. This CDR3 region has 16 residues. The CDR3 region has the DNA TGTGCCAGCAGCGCGGGACTAGCGGGCTTCACGGATACGCAGTATTTT. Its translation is CASSAGLAGFTDTQYF. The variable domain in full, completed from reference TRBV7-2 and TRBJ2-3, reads GAGVSQSPSNKVTEKGKDVELRCDPISGHTALYWYRQSLGQGLEFLIYFQGNSAPDKSGLPSDRFSAERTGGSVSTLTIQRTQQEDSAVYLCASSAGLAGFTDTQYFGPGTRLTVL.

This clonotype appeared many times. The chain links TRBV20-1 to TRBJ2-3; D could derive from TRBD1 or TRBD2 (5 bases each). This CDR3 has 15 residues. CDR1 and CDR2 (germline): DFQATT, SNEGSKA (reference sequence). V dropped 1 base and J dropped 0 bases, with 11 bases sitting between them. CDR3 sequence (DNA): TGCAGTGCTAGAGTTGGGACGACTAGCACAGATACGCAGTATTTT. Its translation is CSARVGTTSTDTQYF.

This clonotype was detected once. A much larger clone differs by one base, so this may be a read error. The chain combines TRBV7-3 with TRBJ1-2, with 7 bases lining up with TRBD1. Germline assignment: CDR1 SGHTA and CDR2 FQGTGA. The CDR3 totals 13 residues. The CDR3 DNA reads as TGTGCCAGCAGCTTGGAGACAGGGTATGGCAACACCTTC. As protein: CASSLETGYGNTF. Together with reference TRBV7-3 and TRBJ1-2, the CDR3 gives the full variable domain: GAGVSQTPSNKVTEKGKYVELRCDPISGHTALYWYRQSLGQGPEFLIYFQGTGAADDSGLPNDRFFAVRPEGSVSTLKIQRTERGDSAVYLCASSLETGYGNTFGSGTRLTVV.

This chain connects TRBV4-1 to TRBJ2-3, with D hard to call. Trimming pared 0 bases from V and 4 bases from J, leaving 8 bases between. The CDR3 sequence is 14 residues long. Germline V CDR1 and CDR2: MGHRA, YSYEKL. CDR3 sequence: CASSQDWGPDTQYF. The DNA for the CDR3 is TGCGCCAGCAGCCAAGATTGGGGTCCAGATACGCAGTATTTT.

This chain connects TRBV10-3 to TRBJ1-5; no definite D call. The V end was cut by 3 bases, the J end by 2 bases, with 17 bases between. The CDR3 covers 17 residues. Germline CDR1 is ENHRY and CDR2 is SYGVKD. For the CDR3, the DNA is TGTGCCATCAGTGATAAGCGAAGTTTCGGCGGCAATCAGCCCCAGCATTTT. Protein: CAISDKRSFGGNQPQHF.

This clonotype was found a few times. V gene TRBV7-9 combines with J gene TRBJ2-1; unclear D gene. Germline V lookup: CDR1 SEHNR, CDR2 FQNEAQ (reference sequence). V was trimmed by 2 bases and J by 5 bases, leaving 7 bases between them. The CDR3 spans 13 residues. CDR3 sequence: CASSLMPHNEQFF. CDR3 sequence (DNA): TGTGCCAGCAGCTTAATGCCTCACAATGAGCAGTTCTTC.

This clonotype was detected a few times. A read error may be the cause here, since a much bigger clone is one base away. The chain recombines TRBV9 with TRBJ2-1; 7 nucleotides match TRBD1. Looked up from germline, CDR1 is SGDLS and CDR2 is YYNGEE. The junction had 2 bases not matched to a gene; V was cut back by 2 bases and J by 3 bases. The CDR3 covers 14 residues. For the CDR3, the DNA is TGTGCCAGCAGCGTCGGGACAGACTACAATGAGCAGTTCTTC. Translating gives CASSVGTDYNEQFF.

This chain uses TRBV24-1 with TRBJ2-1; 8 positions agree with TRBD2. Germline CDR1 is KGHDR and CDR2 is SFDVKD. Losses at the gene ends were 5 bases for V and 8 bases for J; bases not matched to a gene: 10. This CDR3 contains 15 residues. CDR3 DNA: TGTGCCACCAGTGTGGGGACTAGAGATCGGGATGAGCAGTTCTTC. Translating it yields CATSVGTRDRDEQFF.

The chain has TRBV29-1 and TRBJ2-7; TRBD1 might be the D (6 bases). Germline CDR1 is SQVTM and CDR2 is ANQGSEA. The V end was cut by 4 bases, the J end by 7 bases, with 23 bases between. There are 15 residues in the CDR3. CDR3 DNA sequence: TGCAGCGTTGCGGACAGTCGTAGCTCCTACAGTGAGCAGTACTTC. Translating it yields CSVADSRSSYSEQYF.

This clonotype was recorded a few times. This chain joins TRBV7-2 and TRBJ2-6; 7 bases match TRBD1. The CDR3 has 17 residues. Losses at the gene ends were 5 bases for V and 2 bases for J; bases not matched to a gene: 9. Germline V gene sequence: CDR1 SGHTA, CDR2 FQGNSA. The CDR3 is CASSLRYRGTGANVLTF. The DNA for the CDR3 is TGTGCCAGCAGCCTACGTTACAGGGGTACTGGGGCCAACGTCCTGACTTTC.

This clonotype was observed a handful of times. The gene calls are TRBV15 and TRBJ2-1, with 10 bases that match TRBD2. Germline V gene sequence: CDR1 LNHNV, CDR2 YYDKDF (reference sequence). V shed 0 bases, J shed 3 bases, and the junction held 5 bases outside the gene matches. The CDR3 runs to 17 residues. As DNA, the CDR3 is TGTGCCACCAGCAGAGATATACTAGCGGGATTCTACAATGAGCAGTTCTTC. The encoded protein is CATSRDILAGFYNEQFF.

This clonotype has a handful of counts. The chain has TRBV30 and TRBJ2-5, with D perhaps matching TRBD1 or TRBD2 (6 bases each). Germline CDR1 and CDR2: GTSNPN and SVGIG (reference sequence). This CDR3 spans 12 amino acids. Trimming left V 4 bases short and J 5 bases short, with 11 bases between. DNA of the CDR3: TGTGCCTGGATGGGGGGCCTGGAGACCCAGTACTTC. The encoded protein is CAWMGGLETQYF.

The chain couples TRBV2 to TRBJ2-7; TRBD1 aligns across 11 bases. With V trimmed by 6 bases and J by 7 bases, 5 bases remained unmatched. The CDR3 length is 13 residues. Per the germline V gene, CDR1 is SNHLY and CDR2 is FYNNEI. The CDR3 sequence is CASSRDRGWEQYF. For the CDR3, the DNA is TGTGCCAGCAGCCGGGACAGGGGGTGGGAGCAGTACTTC.

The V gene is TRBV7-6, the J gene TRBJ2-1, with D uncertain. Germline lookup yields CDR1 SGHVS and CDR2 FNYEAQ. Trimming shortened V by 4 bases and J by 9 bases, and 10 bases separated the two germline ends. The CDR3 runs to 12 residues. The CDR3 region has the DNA TGTGCCAGCAGCTCCGTGGTGAGTGAGCAGTTCTTC. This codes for CASSSVVSEQFF.

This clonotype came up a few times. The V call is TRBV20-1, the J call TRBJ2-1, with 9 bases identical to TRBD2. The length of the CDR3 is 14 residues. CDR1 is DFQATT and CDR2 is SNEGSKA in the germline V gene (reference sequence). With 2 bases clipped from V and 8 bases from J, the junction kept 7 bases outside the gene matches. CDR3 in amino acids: CSARTGTSRDEQFF. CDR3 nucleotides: TGCAGTGCTAGAACCGGGACTAGCAGGGATGAGCAGTTCTTC.

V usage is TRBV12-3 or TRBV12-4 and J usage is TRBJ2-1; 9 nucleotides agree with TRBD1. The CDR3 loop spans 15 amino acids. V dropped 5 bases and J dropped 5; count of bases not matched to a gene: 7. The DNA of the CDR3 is TGTGCCAGCAGTCTACAGGGGGCTGACCACAATGAGCAGTTCTTC. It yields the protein CASSLQGADHNEQFF.

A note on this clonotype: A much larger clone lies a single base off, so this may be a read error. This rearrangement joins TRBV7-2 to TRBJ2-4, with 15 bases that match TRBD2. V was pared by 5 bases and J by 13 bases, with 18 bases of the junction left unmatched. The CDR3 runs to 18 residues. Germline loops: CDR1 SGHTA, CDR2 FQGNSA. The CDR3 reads CASSPRTSGRAFHNEQYF. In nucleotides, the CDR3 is TGTGCCAGCAGCCCGCGGACTAGCGGGAGGGCCTTTCACAATGAGCAGTACTTC.

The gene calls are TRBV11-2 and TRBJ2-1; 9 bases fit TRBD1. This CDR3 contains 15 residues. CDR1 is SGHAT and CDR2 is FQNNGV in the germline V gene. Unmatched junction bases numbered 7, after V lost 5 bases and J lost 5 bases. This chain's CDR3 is CASSPTGTGNNEQFF. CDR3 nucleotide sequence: TGTGCCAGCAGCCCGACCGGGACAGGGAACAATGAGCAGTTCTTC. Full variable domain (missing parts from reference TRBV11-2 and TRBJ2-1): EAGVAQSPRYKIIEKRQSVAFWCNPISGHATLYWYQQILGQGPKLLIQFQNNGVVDDSQLPKDRFSAERLKGVDSTLKIQPAKLEDSAVYLCASSPTGTGNNEQFFGPGTRLTVL.

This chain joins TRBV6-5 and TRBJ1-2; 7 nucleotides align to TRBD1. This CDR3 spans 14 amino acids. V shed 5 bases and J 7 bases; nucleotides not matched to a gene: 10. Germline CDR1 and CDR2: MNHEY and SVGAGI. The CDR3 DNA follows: TGTGCCAGCAGTCGATCGACAGGGTTGAGTGGCTACACCTTC. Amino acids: CASSRSTGLSGYTF.

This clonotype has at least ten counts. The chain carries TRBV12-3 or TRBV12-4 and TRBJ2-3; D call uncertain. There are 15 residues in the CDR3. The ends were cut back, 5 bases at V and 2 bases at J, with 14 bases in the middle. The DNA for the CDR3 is TGTGCCAGCAGTGGGTCCGGGCTACACACAGATACGCAGTATTTT. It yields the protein CASSGSGLHTDTQYF.

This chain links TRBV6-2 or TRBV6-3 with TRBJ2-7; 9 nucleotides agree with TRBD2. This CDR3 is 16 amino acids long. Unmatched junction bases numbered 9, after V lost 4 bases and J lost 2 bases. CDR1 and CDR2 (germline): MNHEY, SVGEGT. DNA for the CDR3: TGTGCCAGCAGTTGCCAGAGCGGGGGGAGTCCCTACGAGCAGTACTTC. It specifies CASSCQSGGSPYEQYF.